These 14 T cell receptor beta chains originate from one sample sequenced in a study of blood T cell repertoires in COVID-19 (dated by TCRdb to the early 2020s). Library construction relied on the immunoSEQ multiplex PCR assay. The immuneACCESS repertoire file appears here via TCRdb, limited to in-frame rearrangements. These files lack a portion of the clones; in checked studies, under half of the deficit traces to unresolved V genes, and the cause of the others is not known. Recorded for this sample are around 300,000 clones; nearly 90% of them occurred a single time. 1.5% to 2% of the sample goes to the ten largest clones. Sequencing was done on a sample of PBMCs or T cells enriched from blood (not recorded which). All receptors derive from a woman between 18 and 29 years old with acute COVID-19.

The chain is built from TRBV4-3 and TRBJ2-7; the D gene is possibly TRBD1 (5 bases). From germline, CDR1 is LGHNA and CDR2 YSLEER. V shed 0 bases and J shed 4 bases, with 13 bases lying between them. The CDR3 has 15 amino acids. CDR3 nucleotides: TGCGCCAGCAGCCAAGAGGCAGGGTACGTTTACGAGCAGTACTTC. This sequence encodes CASSQEAGYVYEQYF.

V gene TRBV24-1 combines with J gene TRBJ2-2; the D gene is possibly TRBD2 (5 bases). CDR1 KGHDR and CDR2 SFDVKD come from the germline V gene. This CDR3 is 16 amino acids long. V was pared by 4 bases and J by 4 bases, with 15 bases between. Here the CDR3 reads CATSDVEGLATGELFF. The CDR3 DNA follows: TGTGCCACCAGTGACGTGGAAGGACTCGCCACCGGGGAGCTGTTTTTT.

This clone has just a few counts. The V gene is TRBV6-4, the J gene TRBJ2-7, with 9 bases that match TRBD2. Trimming removed 4 bases from V and 2 bases from J; junction bases left unmatched: 0. This CDR3 region has 13 residues. The germline gives CDR1 MRHNA, CDR2 SNTAGT. Here the CDR3 reads CASSGTSAYEQYF. DNA for the CDR3: TGTGCCAGCAGTGGGACTAGCGCCTACGAGCAGTACTTC.

This rearrangement joins TRBV3-1 (or the pseudogene TRBV3-2) to TRBJ1-1, with TRBD1 matching over 8 bases. This CDR3 is built from 13 residues. Per the germline V gene, CDR1 is LGHDT and CDR2 is YNNKEL (reference sequence). The J segment lost 8 bases and the V segment lost 4 bases, leaving 6 bases of the junction unmatched. For the CDR3, the DNA is TGTGCCAGCAGCCGCGGCAGGGGGCGAGAAGCTTTCTTT. Its protein is CASSRGRGREAFF.

This chain links TRBV28 with TRBJ1-1; D ambiguous. Germline V CDR1 and CDR2: MDHEN, SYDVKM. With 2 bases removed from V and 6 bases from J, the gap between germline ends came to 7 bases. This CDR3 has 12 residues. The CDR3 DNA reads TGTGCCAGCAGTTTACGAGGCGCTGAAGCTTTCTTT. Its translation: CASSLRGAEAFF.

The chain is built from TRBV6-5 and TRBJ2-5; 8 bases align to TRBD1. Germline V gene lookup returns CDR1 MNHEY and CDR2 SVGAGI. CDR3 length equals 15 residues. Trimming removed 4 bases from V and 5 bases from J; junction bases left unmatched: 9. Written as DNA, the CDR3 is TGTGCCAGCAGTTCATGGACAGGGATCGGGGAGACCCAGTACTTC. Protein sequence: CASSSWTGIGETQYF.

The CDR3 loop reads CASSSVRGIINSPLHF. For the CDR3, the DNA is TGTGCCAGCAGTTCGGTCAGGGGGATAATTAATTCACCCCTCCACTTT. This rearrangement joins TRBV28 to TRBJ1-6; 7 nucleotides line up with TRBD1. The germline gives CDR1 MDHEN, CDR2 SYDVKM. The CDR3 sequence is 16 residues long. With V trimmed by 4 bases and J by 6 bases, 9 bases remained unmatched. The full variable domain, its missing parts supplied by reference TRBV28 and TRBJ1-6, is DVKVTQSSRYLVKRTGEKVFLECVQDMDHENMFWYRQDPGLGLRLIYFSYDVKMKEKGDIPEGYSVSREKKERFSLILESASTNQTSMYLCASSSVRGIINSPLHFGNGTRLTVT.

In this sample, this clone turned up once. The CDR3, as DNA: TGTGCCAGCAGTGTCGTTCTGGCGGATGGGCAGTTCTTC. Translating it yields CASSVVLADGQFF. V gene TRBV6-2 or TRBV6-3 combines with J gene TRBJ2-1; D is unclear. CDR1 is MNHEY, CDR2 SVGEGT, per germline. The CDR3 extends over 13 amino acids. V lost 5 bases to trimming and J lost 12 bases, with 17 bases between them.

The rearrangement uses TRBV19 and TRBJ2-2; no definite D call. CDR3 length: 14 residues. The V gene's germline CDR1 is LNHDA and CDR2 SQIVND (reference sequence). Trimming took off 4 bases at V and 0 bases at J, with 6 bases between the two ends. CDR3 bases: TGTGCCAGTAGTACCCAGGCGAACACCGGGGAGCTGTTTTTT. It translates to CASSTQANTGELFF.

V gene TRBV4-2 combines with J gene TRBJ1-1, with D perhaps matching TRBD1 (5 bases). Trimming took 4 bases from V and 11 from J, leaving 20 bases between them. The germline V gene encodes CDR1 LGHNA and CDR2 YNFKEQ. CDR3 length: 14 residues. CDR3 in DNA: TGTGCCAGCAGCCTTAAAATGGGGCCGGATGTGGCTTTCTTT. It encodes CASSLKMGPDVAFF.

The chain is built from TRBV24-1 and TRBJ2-7; the match to TRBD2 covers 7 bases. Losses at the gene ends were 4 bases for V and 4 bases for J; bases not matched to a gene: 3. CDR3 length equals 13 residues. Germline-derived CDR1 and CDR2 are KGHDR and SFDVKD. The DNA for the CDR3 is TGTGCCACCAGTGAGGCTAGCGGATACGAGCAGTACTTC. Translation gives CATSEASGYEQYF.

The CDR3 region is CASSHFLVLPGSEQFF. CDR3 DNA sequence: TGTGCCAGCAGCCATTTTCTTGTTCTTCCGGGAAGTGAGCAGTTCTTC. This sequence joins TRBV11-2 and TRBJ2-1; tentative D call: TRBD2 (5 bases). The ends were cut back, 5 bases at V and 9 bases at J, with 23 bases in the middle. From germline, CDR1 is SGHAT and CDR2 FQNNGV. The CDR3 runs 16 residues.

This chain links TRBV28 with TRBJ2-3, with a possible D match to TRBD2 (6 bases). CDR3 size: 19 residues. V lost 2 bases and J 5 bases, leaving 26 bases between the germline ends. Germline CDR1 is MDHEN and CDR2 is SYDVKM. CDR3 sequence: CASSLVLQLGLLGKDTQYF. CDR3 in DNA: TGTGCCAGCAGTTTAGTACTCCAGCTGGGACTCCTGGGTAAAGATACGCAGTATTTT.

The V gene is TRBV14, the J gene TRBJ1-4, with unresolved D. Germline CDR1 is SGHDN and CDR2 is FVKESK. The CDR3 has 15 amino acids. V gave up 1 base and J gave up 4 bases, with 10 bases separating them. This CDR3 reads CASSQVSSYNEKLFF. As DNA, the CDR3 is TGTGCCAGCAGCCAAGTATCCAGTTATAATGAAAAACTGTTTTTT. Looking up the rest from reference TRBV14 and TRBJ1-4 gives the full variable domain: EAGVTQFPSHSVIEKGQTVTLRCDPISGHDNLYWYRRVMGKEIKFLLHFVKESKQDESGMPNNRFLAERTGGTYSTLKVQPAELEDSGVYFCASSQVSSYNEKLFFGSGTQLSVL.